This is a list of T cell receptor beta chains from one sample in a study of T cell responses to AZD1222 COVID-19 vaccine. Clones were sequenced by immunoSEQ multiplex PCR, and TCRdb holds only the in-frame ones, with some missing. The table includes over 110,000 clones, about 90% detected once. This specimen consisted of peripheral blood, obtained 28 days after the second AZD1222 dose. The origin of the receptors is an adult who received the AZD1222 COVID-19 vaccine. Each CDR3 is given with its conserved first and last residue. D genes are given only for firm matches. Only part of the rows carry a size: once, few, many, or a class if the clone is expanded.

size	D	J	V	CDR3	DNA
once	-	TRBJ2-2	TRBV5-4	CASSLLGGGTGELFF	TGTGCCAGCAGCTTGTTAGGGGGTGGCACCGGGGAGCTGTTTTTT
-	-	TRBJ2-7	TRBV9	CASSVDQESSYEQYF	TGTGCCAGCAGCGTAGATCAGGAAAGCTCCTACGAGCAGTACTTC
-	-	TRBJ1-6	TRBV20-1	CSAGPSTALHF	TGCAGTGCTGGACCCTCAACAGCTCTCCACTTT
-	-	TRBJ1-2	TRBV10-3	CAISVKQGEPNYGYTF	TGTGCCATCAGTGTCAAACAGGGCGAACCTAACTATGGCTACACCTTC
-	TRBD1	TRBJ1-1	TRBV15	CATSRPRTGNTEAFF	TGTGCCACCAGCAGGCCCCGGACAGGCAACACTGAAGCTTTCTTT
-	-	TRBJ1-1	TRBV7-9	CASSSGPEAFF	TGTGCCAGCAGCTCAGGACCTGAAGCTTTCTTT
-	-	TRBJ1-3	TRBV3-1/TRBV3-2	CASSPSGAGNTIYF	TGTGCCAGCAGCCCTAGTGGGGCCGGAAACACCATATATTTT
-	-	TRBJ2-6	TRBV18	CASSPQGPRSGANVLTF	TGTGCCAGCTCACCACAGGGACCGCGCTCTGGGGCCAACGTCCTGACTTTC
-	TRBD1	TRBJ2-7	TRBV30	CASGQGASYEQYF	TGTGCCTCCGGACAGGGGGCCTCGTACGAGCAGTACTTC
-	-	TRBJ1-1	TRBV12-3/TRBV12-4	CASSSQGNTEAFF	TGTGCCAGCAGTTCCCAGGGGAACACTGAAGCTTTCTTT
-	TRBD1	TRBJ2-7	TRBV27	CASSRTGNYEQYF	TGTGCCAGCAGTAGGACAGGGAACTACGAGCAGTACTTC
-	TRBD1	TRBJ1-2	TRBV2	CASRAGGGIYGYTF	TGTGCCAGCAGGGCAGGGGGCGGGATATATGGCTACACCTTC
-	-	TRBJ1-2	TRBV28	CASSLGVQNYGYTF	TGTGCCAGCAGTTTGGGGGTACAAAACTATGGCTACACCTTC
once	-	TRBJ1-1	TRBV29-1	CSVEGATEAFF	TGCAGCGTTGAAGGCGCCACTGAAGCTTTCTTT
-	TRBD2	TRBJ2-1	TRBV3-1/TRBV3-2	CASSPNKIGTSGNNEQFF	TGTGCCAGCAGCCCTAACAAAATAGGGACTAGCGGGAACAATGAGCAGTTCTTC
-	TRBD1	TRBJ1-1	TRBV5-5	CASSTNRGANTEAFF	TGTGCCAGCAGCACGAACAGGGGCGCGAACACTGAAGCTTTCTTT
-	-	TRBJ2-7	TRBV7-8	CASSSLRGVHEQYF	TGTGCCAGCAGCTCCTTGCGAGGAGTCCACGAGCAGTACTTC
-	-	TRBJ2-7	TRBV7-7	CASSLASGNEQYF	TGTGCCAGCAGCTTAGCCTCAGGGAACGAGCAGTACTTC
-	TRBD1	TRBJ1-1	TRBV3-1/TRBV3-2	CASSRNRGQGTEAFF	TGTGCCAGCAGCCGTAACAGGGGACAGGGTACTGAAGCTTTCTTT
-	TRBD2	TRBJ2-2	TRBV9	CASSVVLAGSTGELFF	TGTGCCAGCAGCGTAGTACTAGCGGGGTCCACCGGGGAGCTGTTTTTT
-	-	TRBJ1-5	TRBV19	CASSIGNQPQHF	TGTGCCAGTAGTATTGGTAATCAGCCCCAGCATTTT
-	TRBD1	TRBJ1-1	TRBV11-2	CASSLATGVNTEAFF	TGTGCCAGCAGCTTAGCGACAGGGGTGAACACTGAAGCTTTCTTT
-	-	TRBJ1-1	TRBV5-1	CASSPQGTEAFF	TGCGCCAGCAGCCCACAGGGAACCGAAGCTTTCTTT
-	-	TRBJ2-2	TRBV6-6	CASSYGGELFF	TGTGCCAGCAGTTACGGTGGGGAGCTGTTTTTT
-	-	TRBJ2-1	TRBV27	CASSTLDFEQFF	TGTGCCAGCAGCACCTTGGATTTTGAGCAGTTCTTC
-	-	TRBJ1-1	TRBV19	CASSISDSGETEAFF	TGTGCCAGTAGTATCTCGGACAGCGGGGAGACTGAAGCTTTCTTT
-	-	TRBJ1-1	TRBV18	CASSPGASNTEAFF	TGTGCCAGCTCACCGGGCGCCTCGAACACTGAAGCTTTCTTT
few	TRBD1	TRBJ2-2	TRBV15	CATTTGQDHTGELFF	TGTGCCACCACTACGGGACAGGATCACACCGGGGAGCTGTTTTTT
-	-	TRBJ2-4	TRBV5-1	CASSLGGTLDIQYF	TGCGCCAGCAGCTTGGGTGGGACATTAGACATTCAGTACTTC
-	-	TRBJ1-1	TRBV3-1/TRBV3-2	CASSQLGFGAEPEAFF	TGTGCCAGCAGCCAATTAGGATTCGGAGCAGAGCCAGAAGCTTTCTTT
-	-	TRBJ1-1	TRBV2	CASSGNTATF	TGTGCCAGCAGTGGAAACACAGCGACCTTT